Listed below are T cell receptor beta chains from one sample, sequenced in a study of blood T cell repertoires in COVID-19. The assay was immunoSEQ multiplex PCR, and TCRdb's table has in-frame clones only and misses some. The repertoire holds roughly 100,000 clones, roughly 90% seen once, with 3.5% in the top ten. Sequencing was carried out using peripheral blood. The source of these receptors is a woman aged 55-69 years with acute or convalescent COVID-19. Both conserved end residues are part of each CDR3. The order of the fields is J gene, clone size, V gene, D gene, CDR3 protein, CDR3 DNA. A D gene is named only where the DNA matches it firmly. Only part of the rows carry a size: once, few, many, or a class if the clone is expanded.

TRBJ2-5 | - | TRBV24-1 | - | CATSQTGETQYF | TGTGCCACCAGTCAAACCGGGGAGACCCAGTACTTC
TRBJ1-1 | - | TRBV7-2 | - | CASSLVLGDWEAFF | TGTGCCAGCAGCTTAGTCCTAGGGGATTGGGAAGCTTTCTTT
TRBJ1-1 | few | TRBV2 | - | CASSDESDTEAFF | TGTGCCAGCAGTGATGAATCAGACACTGAAGCTTTCTTT
TRBJ1-1 | - | TRBV19 | - | CASTNTVNTEAFF | TGTGCCAGTACAAATACGGTGAACACTGAAGCTTTCTTT
TRBJ2-1 | - | TRBV7-6 | TRBD2 | CASSLMGRLAGVNEQFF | TGTGCCAGCAGCTTAATGGGGCGACTAGCGGGAGTCAATGAGCAGTTCTTC
TRBJ1-6 | - | TRBV24-1 | TRBD1 | CATSDGTANNSPLHF | TGTGCCACCAGTGATGGGACAGCAAATAATTCACCCCTCCACTTT
TRBJ2-2 | - | TRBV5-1 | TRBD2 | CASSLQAGLNTGELFF | TGCGCCAGCAGCCTACAAGCGGGATTGAACACCGGGGAGCTGTTTTTT
TRBJ2-4 | - | TRBV6-2/TRBV6-3 | TRBD2 | CASSYSTSGRANIQYF | TGTGCCAGCAGTTACTCGACTAGCGGGAGGGCCAACATTCAGTACTTC
TRBJ2-2 | - | TRBV24-1 | - | CATSAIQGRSGELFF | TGTGCCACCAGTGCAATACAGGGTAGGAGCGGGGAGCTGTTTTTT
TRBJ1-4 | - | TRBV6-5 | TRBD1 | CASSNTGGRSEKLFF | TGTGCCAGCAGTAATACAGGGGGAAGAAGTGAAAAACTGTTTTTT
TRBJ2-1 | - | TRBV11-1 | - | CASSLFPRAPFF | TGTGCCAGCAGCTTGTTTCCGCGGGCGCCGTTCTTC
TRBJ1-1 | few | TRBV4-1 | - | CASSQDPLAGLVTEAFF | TGCGCCAGCAGCCAAGATCCTCTGGCTGGACTTGTCACTGAAGCTTTCTTT
TRBJ2-1 | - | TRBV11-2 | - | CASSYWSSYNEQFF | TGTGCCAGCAGCTACTGGAGCTCCTACAATGAGCAGTTCTTC
TRBJ2-7 | - | TRBV9 | TRBD2 | CASSVAAGGPYEQYF | TGTGCCAGCAGCGTAGCGGCGGGAGGCCCCTACGAGCAGTACTTC
TRBJ2-1 | - | TRBV9 | TRBD2 | CASSVSGTSGYNEQFF | TGTGCCAGCAGCGTGTCCGGGACTAGCGGGTACAATGAGCAGTTCTTC
TRBJ1-5 | - | TRBV19 | TRBD1 | CASSGQGNSNQPQHF | TGTGCCAGTAGTGGACAGGGCAATAGCAATCAGCCCCAGCATTTT
TRBJ2-1 | - | TRBV29-1 | - | CSVLVLNEQFF | TGCAGCGTCCTAGTCCTGAATGAGCAGTTCTTC
TRBJ1-4 | - | TRBV30 | - | CAWNDASGRSEKLFF | TGTGCCTGGAACGACGCTTCAGGGAGGAGTGAAAAACTGTTTTTT
TRBJ2-3 | - | TRBV11-2 | TRBD2 | CASSLVLAGTDTQYF | TGTGCCAGCAGCTTAGTTCTAGCGGGGACAGATACGCAGTATTTT
TRBJ2-2 | - | TRBV6-4 | TRBD1 | CASSAGTGNGELFF | TGTGCCAGCAGTGCCGGGACAGGGAACGGGGAGCTGTTTTTT
TRBJ1-4 | - | TRBV6-5 | TRBD1 | CASSPTGSGEKLFF | TGTGCCAGTTCTCCGACAGGGAGTGGGGAAAAACTGTTTTTT
TRBJ1-1 | - | TRBV28 | - | CASSAVAGYTEAFF | TGTGCCAGCAGCGCAGTGGCGGGGTACACTGAAGCTTTCTTT
TRBJ2-1 | - | TRBV25-1 | TRBD2 | CASSERGLAGNEQFF | TGTGCCAGCAGTGAACGAGGGCTAGCGGGCAATGAGCAGTTCTTC
TRBJ1-5 | few | TRBV5-8 | - | CASSLRQTDQPQHF | TGTGCCAGCAGCTTGCGACAGACCGATCAGCCCCAGCATTTT
TRBJ1-6 | - | TRBV28 | TRBD1 | CASSLFPGQTVQSPLHF | TGTGCCAGCAGTTTGTTTCCGGGACAGACCGTTCAATCACCCCTCCACTTT
TRBJ2-1 | once | TRBV5-4 | TRBD2 | CASSPGLALGNEQFF | TGTGCCAGCAGCCCGGGACTAGCCCTAGGAAATGAGCAGTTCTTC
TRBJ1-1 | few | TRBV5-4 | TRBD1 | CASSAGGTEAFF | TGTGCCAGCAGCGCAGGGGGTACTGAAGCTTTCTTT
TRBJ1-1 | - | TRBV27 | - | CASSFDRGTSAFF | TGTGCCAGCAGTTTCGATAGGGGAACTTCGGCTTTCTTT
TRBJ1-1 | once | TRBV20-1 | - | CSARRGGEAFF | TGCAGTGCTAGAAGAGGGGGTGAAGCTTTCTTT
TRBJ2-7 | once | TRBV7-2 | - | CASSQNGLARTYEQYF | TGTGCCAGCAGTCAAAACGGCCTAGCGCGAACCTACGAGCAGTACTTC
TRBJ2-7 | once | TRBV28 | - | CASSFRAARNEQYF | TGTGCCAGCAGTTTCCGAGCGGCTAGGAACGAGCAGTACTTC
TRBJ2-4 | - | TRBV19 | - | CASSIDLLQGGIQYF | TGTGCCAGTAGTATAGATCTCCTACAGGGTGGTATTCAGTACTTC
TRBJ2-1 | - | TRBV2 | TRBD2 | CASSVKSPGGRFSYNEQFF | TGTGCCAGCAGTGTAAAGAGTCCCGGCGGGAGGTTCTCCTACAATGAGCAGTTCTTC
TRBJ1-5 | once | TRBV6-1 | - | CASSEGAYSNQPQHF | TGTGCCAGCAGTGAAGGGGCCTATAGCAATCAGCCCCAGCATTTT
TRBJ2-1 | - | TRBV9 | - | CASSVGVVGAGEQFF | TGTGCCAGCAGCGTAGGGGTCGTGGGAGCAGGTGAGCAGTTCTTC
TRBJ1-1 | - | TRBV28 | TRBD1 | CASSRRQGAGNTEAFF | TGTGCCAGCAGCCGTCGACAGGGGGCGGGAAACACTGAAGCTTTCTTT
TRBJ2-1 | - | TRBV7-8 | TRBD1 | CASSQGASYNEQFF | TGTGCCAGCAGCCAGGGGGCGTCCTACAATGAGCAGTTCTTC